This T cell receptor beta chain was captured by sequencing in a study of blood T cell repertoires in COVID-19. Overall study context: Acute-phase and convalescent COVID-19 samples originated in the United States, Italy and Spain.

Data came from immunoSEQ multiplex PCR; TCRdb stores just in-frame clones and leaves some out. The sample shows some 96,000 clones, over 75% of them seen only once. Sequenced input: peripheral blood. The clonotype originates from a man aged 30-40 years in a cohort sampled during active COVID-19.

The CDR3 here is CASSLGGGSSWEQYF. CDR3 nucleotides: TGTGCCAGCAGCTTGGGAGGGGGAAGTTCGTGGGAGCAGTACTTC. The chain couples TRBV5-4 to TRBJ2-7; maybe TRBD1 (6 bases). Germline lookup yields CDR1 SGHNT and CDR2 YYREEE (reference sequence). Trimming took 0 bases from V and 7 from J, leaving 17 bases between them. CDR3 length: 15 amino acids.